This T cell receptor beta chain was identified in a study of cytomegalovirus exposure and HLA in healthy donors. Study-wide results and limits: Reportedly, HLA-A and HLA-B alleles of most subjects were accurately predicted from TCR beta. Overall, around 160 TCR beta chains were annotated as cytomegalovirus-associated.

13 Jbeta primers and 60 Vbeta primers were used for the PCR. The data were produced by immunoSEQ multiplex PCR, yet TCRdb's version contains in-frame clones alone and is incomplete. The table records approximately 160,000 clones, 81% of them present only once. As to this clone: Its specificity is unknown.

This CDR3 has 15 amino acids. With 5 bases removed from V and 0 bases from J, the gap between germline ends came to 14 bases. CDR1 is SGHVS, CDR2 FQNEAQ, per germline. The chain is built from TRBV7-8 and TRBJ2-7; D is possibly TRBD2 (6 bases). Source material: PBMCs. The TCR comes from a man aged 50 to 59 in good health and CMV-seropositive. For the CDR3, the DNA is TGTGCCAGCAGCCCCCGCGGGGAGTTCTCCTACGAGCAGTACTTC. It translates to CASSPRGEFSYEQYF.